The 21 T cell receptor beta chains below come from one sample, sequenced in a study of blood T cell repertoires in COVID-19. This table comes from immunoSEQ multiplex PCR, and its TCRdb copy is limited to in-frame clones, with some not included. The repertoire holds around 250,000 clones, with about 82% as singletons. Sequencing input: peripheral blood. The receptors were sampled from a man aged 80 or over with acute or convalescent COVID-19.

The chain uses TRBV3-1 (or the pseudogene TRBV3-2) and TRBJ1-6; D not certain. Germline CDR1 LGHDT, CDR2 YNNKEL (reference sequence). This CDR3 spans 17 amino acids. Trimming left V 7 bases short and J 0 bases short, with 16 bases between. This chain's CDR3 is CASTPGFQSSYNSPLHF. The CDR3, as DNA: TGTGCCAGCACCCCCGGGTTCCAAAGCTCCTATAATTCACCCCTCCACTTT.

The V gene is TRBV4-3, the J gene TRBJ2-1; D is ambiguous. CDR1 is LGHNA, CDR2 YSLEER, per germline. V was pared by 4 bases and J by 0 bases, with 13 bases between. There are 16 residues in the CDR3. The CDR3 nucleotides read TGCGCCAGCAGCCTACTATTAGTCGGCTCCTACAATGAGCAGTTCTTC. It is translated as CASSLLLVGSYNEQFF.

V gene TRBV4-1 combines with J gene TRBJ1-4; 11 nucleotides match TRBD1. The V segment lost 0 bases and the J segment 6 bases; nucleotides outside the gene matches: 9. This CDR3 contains 18 residues. Germline assignment: CDR1 MGHRA and CDR2 YSYEKL. The CDR3 DNA sequence: TGCGCCAGCAGCCAAGATCGGGACAGGGGGGATGTGGATGAAAAACTGTTTTTT. The encoded protein is CASSQDRDRGDVDEKLFF.

The gene calls are TRBV24-1 and TRBJ2-1; perhaps TRBD1 as D (6 bases). The CDR3 extends over 13 amino acids. CDR1 is KGHDR and CDR2 is SFDVKD in the germline V gene. V lost 4 bases and J lost 10, with 13 bases in between. The chain's CDR3 is CATSEDSGQEQFF. The CDR3 DNA reads as TGTGCCACCAGTGAGGACTCCGGACAGGAGCAGTTCTTC.

This clone was seen a handful of times. This chain connects TRBV4-1 to TRBJ2-1; 11 nucleotides line up with TRBD2. This CDR3 region has 20 residues. The trim removed 0 bases at V and 0 bases at J, leaving 10 bases unmatched. The germline V gene has CDR1 MGHRA and CDR2 YSYEKL. The DNA of the CDR3 is TGCGCCAGCAGCCAAGATTTTAGACTAGCGGGGCCTCGCTCCTACAATGAGCAGTTCTTC. It codes for CASSQDFRLAGPRSYNEQFF.

The rearrangement links TRBV6-6 to TRBJ1-1; no clear D gene. In germline, CDR1 is MNHNY, CDR2 SVGAGI (reference sequence). This CDR3 is built from 13 residues. V lost 5 bases and J 3 bases, leaving 10 bases between the germline ends. The CDR3 region is CASSLPGDTEAFF. Written as DNA, the CDR3 is TGTGCCAGCAGTCTCCCCGGGGACACTGAAGCTTTCTTT.

This chain connects TRBV3-1 (or the pseudogene TRBV3-2) to TRBJ1-3; D is ambiguous. The CDR3 spans 15 residues. Looked up from germline, CDR1 is LGHDT and CDR2 is YNNKEL (reference sequence). V was cut by 2 bases and J by 4 bases, with 12 bases left in between. CDR3 nucleotide sequence: TGTGCCAGCAGCCAAATGTCAGGTTCAGGAAACACCATATATTTT. As protein: CASSQMSGSGNTIYF.

The J gene is TRBJ1-5, the V gene TRBV5-1; tentative D call: TRBD1 (6 bases). The CDR3 totals 13 residues. The V end was cut by 4 bases, the J end by 9 bases, with 14 bases between. CDR1 is SGHRS and CDR2 is YFSETQ in the germline V gene. CDR3 sequence: CASSRTGSGPQHF. The CDR3 coding sequence is TGCGCCAGCAGCCGTACAGGGTCGGGGCCCCAGCATTTT.

The table lists this clone with a count of one. The rearrangement uses TRBV29-1 and TRBJ1-5, with 12 bases identical to TRBD1. The CDR3 has 16 amino acids. Germline CDR1 reads SQVTM; CDR2 reads ANQGSEA. V was pared by 7 bases and J by 6 bases, with 13 bases of the junction left unmatched. The CDR3 nucleotides read TGCAGCGCTCCCCGGGACAGGGGGCGCCCCACTCAGCCCCAGCATTTT. Translated, it gives CSAPRDRGRPTQPQHF.

With respect to this clone: The sample contains more than one DNA sequence encoding this CDR3. The genes are TRBV27 and TRBJ1-2; 8 bases agree with TRBD1. The CDR3 sequence is 13 residues long. J was trimmed by 5 bases and V by 2 bases; bases with no gene match: 1. Germline-derived CDR1 and CDR2 are MNHEY and SMNVEV (reference sequence). The CDR3 sequence: CASSLGQGYGYTF. The CDR3 DNA sequence: TGTGCCAGCAGTTTAGGACAGGGTTATGGCTACACCTTC.

This chain joins TRBV10-2 and TRBJ1-4, with 7 bases matching TRBD1. CDR1 WSHSY and CDR2 SAAADI come from the germline V gene. The J segment lost 5 bases and the V segment lost 6 bases, leaving 6 bases of the junction unmatched. The CDR3 length is 14 residues. CDR3 bases: TGCGCCAGCAGAGAGACAGGGATAAATGAAAAACTGTTTTTT. Translation: CASRETGINEKLFF.

The chain joins TRBV28 to TRBJ2-7, with TRBD2 matching 8 bases. CDR1 and CDR2 from the germline V gene are MDHEN and SYDVKM. V gave up 2 bases and J gave up 4 bases; unmatched junction bases: 4. This CDR3 has 14 amino acids. This CDR3 is CASSLSGSRYEQYF. The CDR3 region has the DNA TGTGCCAGCAGTTTAAGCGGGAGCCGGTACGAGCAGTACTTC. The variable domain in full, completed from reference TRBV28 and TRBJ2-7, reads DVKVTQSSRYLVKRTGEKVFLECVQDMDHENMFWYRQDPGLGLRLIYFSYDVKMKEKGDIPEGYSVSREKKERFSLILESASTNQTSMYLCASSLSGSRYEQYFGPGTRLTVT.

Comments on this clone: Other DNA sequences in the same sample also yield this CDR3. CDR3 sequence (DNA): TGTGCCAGTAGTCCCCGGGACAGCTCCTACGAGCAGTACTTC. This encodes CASSPRDSSYEQYF. The genes are TRBV19 and TRBJ2-7; 7 positions match TRBD1. With 5 bases clipped from V and 0 bases from J, the junction kept 4 bases outside the gene matches. The V gene's germline CDR1 is LNHDA and CDR2 SQIVND (reference sequence). This CDR3 comprises 14 residues.

This clone appeared once. The chain uses TRBV6-5 and TRBJ1-1; D not resolved. This CDR3 spans 16 amino acids. V lost 0 bases and J lost 1, with 12 bases in between. The germline V gene encodes CDR1 MNHEY and CDR2 SVGAGI. Here the CDR3 DNA reads TGTGCCAGCAGTTACTCGATTGGCCCGGGGAACACTGAAGCTTTCTTT. Protein sequence: CASSYSIGPGNTEAFF.

The chain joins TRBV3-1 (or the pseudogene TRBV3-2) to TRBJ1-2, with unresolved D. V lost 1 base, J lost 4 bases, and 16 bases lay in between. This CDR3 is built from 16 residues. Germline CDR1 LGHDT, CDR2 YNNKEL (reference sequence). The CDR3 spells CASSQGAAAQAYGYTF. As DNA, the CDR3 is TGTGCCAGCAGCCAAGGTGCGGCAGCACAAGCCTATGGCTACACCTTC.

This chain connects TRBV28 to TRBJ1-5; a weak D match, TRBD1 (6 bases). The CDR3 runs to 14 residues. V was shortened by 4 bases and J by 3 bases, with 10 bases between the two germline ends. Germline V lookup: CDR1 MDHEN, CDR2 SYDVKM. CDR3 residues: CASSWGHNNQPQHF. The CDR3 DNA is TGTGCCAGCAGTTGGGGACACAACAATCAGCCCCAGCATTTT.

The table lists this clone with a few counts. This chain links TRBV28 with TRBJ1-5; the D gene is possibly TRBD1 (5 bases). Trimming took off 6 bases at V and 0 bases at J, with 6 bases between the two ends. This CDR3 comprises 13 residues. Germline loops: CDR1 MDHEN, CDR2 SYDVKM. The CDR3 sequence: CASSDSSNQPQHF. The CDR3 DNA is TGTGCCAGCAGCGACAGTAGCAATCAGCCCCAGCATTTT.

The chain has TRBV7-8 and TRBJ2-1; TRBD2 matches 8 bases. Germline V gene lookup returns CDR1 SGHVS and CDR2 FQNEAQ. The CDR3 is 17 amino acids. V gave up 1 base and J gave up 0 bases; unmatched junction bases: 5. The CDR3 region is CASSLVPSGSSYNEQFF. CDR3 in DNA: TGTGCCAGCAGCTTAGTCCCGAGCGGGAGCTCCTACAATGAGCAGTTCTTC.

The chain is built from TRBV7-2 and TRBJ2-7, with a weak D call TRBD1 (6 bases). V shed 5 bases and J shed 0 bases, with 14 bases lying between them. Germline lookup yields CDR1 SGHTA and CDR2 FQGNSA. The CDR3 has 15 residues. CDR3 sequence: CASSLTGQSSYEQYF. The CDR3 nucleotides are TGTGCCAGCAGCCTCACTGGACAGAGCTCCTACGAGCAGTACTTC.

This chain uses TRBV5-4 with TRBJ2-2; 7 positions match TRBD1. V lost 0 bases to trimming and J lost 5 bases; unmatched junction nucleotides: 4. The germline V gene has CDR1 SGHNT and CDR2 YYREEE (reference sequence). The CDR3 contains 15 residues. The CDR3 sequence is CASSLGQGFTGELFF. As DNA, the CDR3 is TGTGCCAGCAGCTTGGGACAGGGCTTTACCGGGGAGCTGTTTTTT.

The chain is built from TRBV29-1 and TRBJ2-1, with TRBD2 identical over 14 bases. This CDR3 contains 17 residues. J was trimmed by 4 bases and V by 4 bases; bases with no gene match: 9. Germline V gene data show CDR1 as SQVTM and CDR2 as ANQGSEA. CDR3 residues: CSVGGLAGGPPYNEQFF. The CDR3 DNA reads TGCAGCGTTGGAGGACTAGCGGGGGGTCCCCCTTACAATGAGCAGTTCTTC.